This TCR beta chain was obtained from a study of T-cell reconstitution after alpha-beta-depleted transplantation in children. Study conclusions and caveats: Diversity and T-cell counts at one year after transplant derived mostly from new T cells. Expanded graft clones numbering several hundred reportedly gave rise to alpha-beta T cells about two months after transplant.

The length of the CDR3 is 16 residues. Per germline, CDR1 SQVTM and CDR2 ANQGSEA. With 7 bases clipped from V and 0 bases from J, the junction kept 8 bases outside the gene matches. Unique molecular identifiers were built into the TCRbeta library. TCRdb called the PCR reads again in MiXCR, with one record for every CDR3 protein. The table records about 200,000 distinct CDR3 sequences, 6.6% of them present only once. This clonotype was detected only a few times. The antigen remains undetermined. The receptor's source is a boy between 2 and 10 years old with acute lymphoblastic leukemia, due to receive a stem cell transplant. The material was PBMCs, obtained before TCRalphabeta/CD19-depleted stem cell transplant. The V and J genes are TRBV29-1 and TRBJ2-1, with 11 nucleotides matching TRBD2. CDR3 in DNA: TGCAGCGGAACTAGCGGGGGTGCCGCCTCCTACAATGAGCAGTTCTTC. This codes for CSGTSGGAASYNEQFF.